A single sample gave rise to the 11 T cell receptor beta chains below, sequenced in a study of cytomegalovirus exposure and HLA in healthy donors. In the PCR, 60 Vbeta and 13 Jbeta primers were used. Sequencing used immunoSEQ multiplex PCR; TCRdb keeps in-frame clones, though not all of them. The data hold 190,000 or so clones, with roughly 87% observed a single time. Sequenced sample: PBMCs. These receptors all stem from a middle-aged man in good health and CMV-seronegative.

The chain recombines TRBV9 with TRBJ2-6, with 12 positions matching TRBD2. CDR3 length: 20 residues. Germline V gene lookup returns CDR1 SGDLS and CDR2 YYNGEE. J was trimmed by 2 bases and V by 4 bases; bases with no gene match: 13. CDR3 sequence: CASSPHLSSGGAAGANVLTF. The CDR3 nucleotides are TGTGCCAGCAGCCCCCACCTTTCTAGCGGGGGGGCGGCTGGGGCCAACGTCCTGACTTTC.

This rearrangement joins TRBV18 to TRBJ1-4; D might be TRBD1 (6 bases). The CDR3 length is 15 residues. Germline CDR1 and CDR2: KGHSH and LQKENI. With 0 bases removed from V and 6 bases from J, the gap between germline ends came to 11 bases. CDR3 residues: CASSPPGGLHEKLFF. In nucleotides, the CDR3 is TGTGCCAGCTCACCACCGGGGGGGCTTCATGAAAAACTGTTTTTT. Full variable domain (rest looked up from reference TRBV18 and TRBJ1-4): NAGVMQNPRHLVRRRGQEARLRCSPMKGHSHVYWYRQLPEEGLKFMVYLQKENIIDESGMPKERFSAEFPKEGPSILRIQQVVRGDSAAYFCASSPPGGLHEKLFFGSGTQLSVL.

This chain joins TRBV27 and TRBJ1-2; a possible D gene is TRBD1 (6 bases). CDR3 length: 14 amino acids. Germline lookup yields CDR1 MNHEY and CDR2 SMNVEV (reference sequence). Trimming took off 8 bases at V and 7 bases at J, with 20 bases between the two ends. The CDR3, as DNA: TGTGCCAGCCACACTTTCAGGGGATTGGGTGGCTACACCTTC. It yields the protein CASHTFRGLGGYTF.

The genes are TRBV5-4 and TRBJ1-4; maybe TRBD1 (5 bases). V lost 0 bases and J 7 bases, leaving 10 bases between the germline ends. The CDR3 runs 14 residues. Germline V gene lookup returns CDR1 SGHNT and CDR2 YYREEE (reference sequence). The CDR3 nucleotides are TGTGCCAGCAGCTTGGTAGGGGCCGGTGAAAAACTGTTTTTT. Translation gives CASSLVGAGEKLFF.

The chain combines TRBV19 with TRBJ1-1; 7 positions agree with TRBD1. The CDR3 spans 14 residues. The germline CDR1 and CDR2 sequences are LNHDA and SQIVND (reference sequence). Trimming took 2 bases from V and 4 from J; bases not matched to a gene: 4. CDR3 nucleotide sequence: TGTGCCAGTAGTATAAGACAGGGAGGCACTGAAGCTTTCTTT. Protein sequence: CASSIRQGGTEAFF. The full variable domain, completed using reference TRBV19 and TRBJ1-1, is DGGITQSPKYLFRKEGQNVTLSCEQNLNHDAMYWYRQDPGQGLRLIYYSQIVNDFQKGDIAEGYSVSREKKESFPLTVTSAQKNPTAFYLCASSIRQGGTEAFFGQGTRLTVV.

The V call is TRBV6-1, the J call TRBJ2-2, with TRBD2 matching over 11 bases. Germline V gene lookup returns CDR1 MNHNS and CDR2 SASEGT. This CDR3 is built from 18 residues. The J segment lost 0 bases and the V segment lost 4 bases, leaving 7 bases of the junction unmatched. In DNA form, the CDR3 reads TGTGCCAGCAGTGTCCAAGGACTAGCGGGCGCGAACACCGGGGAGCTGTTTTTT. Its protein product is CASSVQGLAGANTGELFF.

The V call is TRBV19, the J call TRBJ1-2; D gene uncertain. CDR1 is LNHDA and CDR2 is SQIVND in the germline V gene (reference sequence). With 3 bases removed from V and 5 bases from J, the gap between germline ends came to 7 bases. CDR3 size: 12 residues. CDR3 loop: CASSIRGYGYTF. The CDR3, as DNA: TGTGCCAGTAGTATCCGGGGTTATGGCTACACCTTC.

The chain combines TRBV14 with TRBJ1-4; D is unclear. The V end was cut by 1 base, the J end by 1 base, with 10 bases between. The CDR3 is 16 residues long. The germline V gene encodes CDR1 SGHDN and CDR2 FVKESK. The CDR3 reads CASSQAGRLTNEKLFF. CDR3 nucleotides: TGTGCCAGCAGCCAAGCGGGTCGTCTAACTAATGAAAAACTGTTTTTT. The variable domain in full, with the rest retrieved from reference TRBV14 and TRBJ1-4, is EAGVTQFPSHSVIEKGQTVTLRCDPISGHDNLYWYRRVMGKEIKFLLHFVKESKQDESGMPNNRFLAERTGGTYSTLKVQPAELEDSGVYFCASSQAGRLTNEKLFFGSGTQLSVL.

CDR3: CASSLSRLAGEQFF. The CDR3 DNA reads TGTGCCAGCAGTTTATCTCGACTAGCGGGCGAGCAGTTCTTC. This chain connects TRBV27 to TRBJ2-1, with 10 bases matching TRBD2. This CDR3 has 14 amino acids. CDR1 is MNHEY and CDR2 is SMNVEV in the germline V gene (reference sequence). V shed 0 bases, J shed 10 bases, and the junction held 3 bases outside the gene matches.

The CDR3 DNA sequence: TGCGCCAGCAGCTTGGTCGGGAGCACAGATACGCAGTATTTT. It specifies CASSLVGSTDTQYF. The chain uses TRBV5-1 and TRBJ2-3; D gene uncertain. Germline V gene sequence: CDR1 SGHRS, CDR2 YFSETQ. The CDR3 contains 14 residues. The V and J ends lost 0 bases and 0 bases respectively, with 5 bases between them.

This chain uses TRBV6-1 with TRBJ2-1; no firm D call. The CDR3 is made up of 14 amino acids. The V end lost 8 bases, the J end lost 5 bases, and 16 bases lay between the germline ends. Germline assignment: CDR1 MNHNS and CDR2 SASEGT. CDR3 bases: TGTGCCAGCTGCAGGCCAGGTACGAACAATGAGCAGTTCTTC. Translating it yields CASCRPGTNNEQFF.